The 22 T cell receptor beta chains in this list originate from one sample, sequenced in a study of blood T cell repertoires in COVID-19. TCRdb's copy holds only in-frame clones and misses some; the assay was immunoSEQ multiplex PCR. The sample contains about 120,000 clones, 82% of which appear only once. Material: peripheral blood. Receptor source: a woman aged 70 to 79 with acute or convalescent COVID-19.

The chain employs TRBV2 and TRBJ2-1, with 7 positions matching TRBD1. CDR3 length: 16 amino acids. Trimming at V came to 6 bases and at J to 4 bases, leaving 12 bases not matched to a gene. Germline assignment: CDR1 SNHLY and CDR2 FYNNEI. For the CDR3, the DNA is TGTGCCAGCAGGCTGAAATCTAGGGACAGTTACAATGAGCAGTTCTTC. This encodes CASRLKSRDSYNEQFF.

This clone was recorded once. The rearrangement uses TRBV12-5 and TRBJ1-1, with D possibly being TRBD1 (5 bases). V dropped 6 bases and J dropped 11 bases, with 25 bases sitting between them. Per the germline V gene, CDR1 is LGHNT and CDR2 is FRNRAP. The CDR3 sequence is 15 residues long. CDR3 sequence (DNA): TGTGCTAGTGGACCTCCACCCGTGTCTGGGGCTGGGGCTTTCTTT. Translating it yields CASGPPPVSGAGAFF. Supplemented by reference TRBV12-5 and TRBJ1-1, the full variable domain reads DARVTQTPRHKVTEMGQEVTMRCQPILGHNTVFWYRQTMMQGLELLAYFRNRAPLDDSGMPKDRFSAEMPDATLATLKIQPSEPRDSAVYFCASGPPPVSGAGAFFGQGTRLTVV.

The chain carries TRBV7-9 and TRBJ2-7; 7 bases fit TRBD1. This CDR3 is built from 13 residues. Germline-derived CDR1 and CDR2 are SEHNR and FQNEAQ (reference sequence). The ends lost 9 bases at V and 1 base at J; junction bases unmatched: 6. The CDR3 nucleotides are TGTGCCAGTTCAGACAGGGATTCCTACGAGCAGTACTTC. Translating gives CASSDRDSYEQYF.

The rearrangement joins TRBV4-3 to TRBJ1-2, with D unclear. Per germline, CDR1 LGHNA and CDR2 YSLEER. Trimming pared 3 bases from V and 2 bases from J, leaving 16 bases between. The CDR3 runs to 16 residues. In DNA, the CDR3 is TGCGCCAGCAGCCAGTTTGGTAACAACATGAACTATGGCTACACCTTC. Translation: CASSQFGNNMNYGYTF.

This chain connects TRBV5-1 to TRBJ2-1; perhaps TRBD2 as D (5 bases). The germline V gene has CDR1 SGHRS and CDR2 YFSETQ. CDR3 size: 13 residues. Trimming left V 1 base short and J 5 bases short, with 7 bases between. The CDR3 DNA reads as TGCGCCAGCAGCTTGTACGGGAACAATGAGCAGTTCTTC. Its protein product is CASSLYGNNEQFF.

CDR3 in amino acids: CASSPQSGAGDTQYF. CDR3 coding DNA: TGCGCCAGCAGCCCACAAAGCGGGGCCGGAGATACGCAGTATTTT. V usage is TRBV5-1 and J usage is TRBJ2-3; 7 bases are shared with TRBD2. The CDR3 has 15 residues. Germline V lookup: CDR1 SGHRS, CDR2 YFSETQ. Trimming cost V 4 bases and J 5 bases; bases outside gene matches: 10.

The chain couples TRBV5-1 to TRBJ1-3; D is undetermined. Trimming pared 4 bases from V and 0 bases from J, leaving 20 bases between. This CDR3 region has 18 residues. Germline CDR1 and CDR2: SGHRS and YFSETQ. This chain's CDR3 is CASSRAALTLSSGNTIYF. In nucleotides, the CDR3 is TGCGCCAGCAGCCGAGCGGCCTTAACACTTAGCTCTGGAAACACCATATATTTT.

The chain combines TRBV5-4 with TRBJ1-5, with unresolved D. Germline V gene lookup returns CDR1 SGHNT and CDR2 YYREEE (reference sequence). The CDR3 spans 15 residues. The ends were cut back, 3 bases at V and 5 bases at J, with 15 bases in the middle. CDR3 sequence: CASSYDPEGDQPQHF. In nucleotides, the CDR3 is TGTGCCAGCAGCTACGATCCAGAGGGTGATCAGCCCCAGCATTTT.

This sequence joins TRBV5-6 and TRBJ2-1, with 7 bases aligning to TRBD2. V lost 4 bases and J lost 3; bases outside the gene matches: 4. This CDR3 has 14 amino acids. Germline CDR1 reads SGHDT; CDR2 reads YYEEEE. DNA of the CDR3: TGTGCCAGCAGCGAAGGGGACTACTACAATGAGCAGTTCTTC. Protein: CASSEGDYYNEQFF.

The J gene is TRBJ2-1, the V gene TRBV7-2, with TRBD1 as a possible D gene (6 bases). Looked up from germline, CDR1 is SGHTA and CDR2 is FQGNSA. V lost 0 bases to trimming and J lost 4 bases, with 16 bases between them. The CDR3 is 17 amino acids. The CDR3 is CASSLAPGQRGYNEQFF. The CDR3 bases are TGTGCCAGCAGCTTAGCCCCGGGCCAAAGGGGGTACAATGAGCAGTTCTTC. Complete variable domain (other parts from reference TRBV7-2 and TRBJ2-1): GAGVSQSPSNKVTEKGKDVELRCDPISGHTALYWYRQSLGQGLEFLIYFQGNSAPDKSGLPSDRFSAERTGGSVSTLTIQRTQQEDSAVYLCASSLAPGQRGYNEQFFGPGTRLTVL.

This chain connects TRBV11-2 to TRBJ1-2; TRBD1 aligns across 12 bases. This CDR3 is 17 amino acids long. Germline trimming cut 1 base from V and 7 bases from J; bases unmatched to any gene: 10. CDR1 and CDR2 from the germline V gene are SGHAT and FQNNGV. In nucleotides, the CDR3 is TGTGCCAGCAGCTTAGGGGACCCGGGACAGGGGGCTTTTGGCTACACCTTC. This encodes CASSLGDPGQGAFGYTF.

The chain uses TRBV6-5 and TRBJ1-1, with a tentative D call TRBD1 (5 bases). Germline CDR1 reads MNHEY; CDR2 reads SVGAGI. Trimming stripped 0 bases from V and 5 bases from J, with 7 bases between. This CDR3 region has 13 residues. CDR3 amino acids: CASSYSGGTEAFF. The DNA for the CDR3 is TGTGCCAGCAGTTACTCGGGGGGAACTGAAGCTTTCTTT.

This rearrangement joins TRBV7-9 to TRBJ1-1; D ambiguous. Per the germline V gene, CDR1 is SEHNR and CDR2 is FQNEAQ (reference sequence). The CDR3 is 12 residues long. V gave up 5 bases and J gave up 6 bases, with 10 bases separating them. The DNA of the CDR3 is TGTGCCAGCAGCACCTCTAACGCTGAAGCTTTCTTT. Its protein is CASSTSNAEAFF. The whole variable domain, filled in from reference TRBV7-9 and TRBJ1-1, reads DTGVSQNPRHKITKRGQNVTFRCDPISEHNRLYWYRQTLGQGPEFLTYFQNEAQLEKSRLLSDRFSAERPKGSFSTLEIQRTEQGDSAMYLCASSTSNAEAFFGQGTRLTVV.

The gene calls are TRBV6-1 and TRBJ1-1; 11 positions agree with TRBD1. Unmatched junction bases numbered 8, after V lost 4 bases and J lost 1 base. The CDR3 is 17 amino acids. Germline-derived CDR1 and CDR2 are MNHNS and SASEGT. CDR3 DNA sequence: TGTGCCAGCAGTGCCCCCCGGACAGGGGGCGGGAACACTGAAGCTTTCTTT. The encoded protein is CASSAPRTGGGNTEAFF.

The chain recombines TRBV5-4 with TRBJ2-5, with 12 bases matching TRBD1. Trimming at V came to 4 bases and at J to 5 bases, leaving 9 bases not matched to a gene. The CDR3 is 16 residues long. Germline V gene sequence: CDR1 SGHNT, CDR2 YYREEE (reference sequence). This CDR3 reads CASSVGTGGAGETQYF. The CDR3 DNA sequence: TGTGCCAGCAGCGTGGGGACAGGGGGCGCGGGGGAGACCCAGTACTTC.

The V and J genes are TRBV18 and TRBJ1-6; 7 bases align to TRBD1. The CDR3 loop spans 18 amino acids. Germline values: CDR1 KGHSH, CDR2 LQKENI. J gave up 0 bases and V 3 bases, and 8 bases lay outside the gene matches. CDR3 coding DNA: TGTGCCAGCTCACCCCGACAGGGTCAGAGCTCCTATAATTCACCCCTCCACTTT. As protein: CASSPRQGQSSYNSPLHF.

The chain has TRBV7-7 and TRBJ2-5, with D perhaps matching TRBD1 (6 bases). Trimming removed 4 bases from V and 5 bases from J, with 14 bases in between. Per germline, CDR1 SSHAT and CDR2 FNYEAQ (reference sequence). The CDR3 extends over 14 amino acids. Here the CDR3 reads CASSSRGYPETQYF. The CDR3 region has the DNA TGTGCCAGCAGCTCTAGGGGGTACCCCGAGACCCAGTACTTC.

The chain combines TRBV5-4 with TRBJ1-6, with D perhaps TRBD1 (6 bases). The V end was cut by 4 bases, the J end by 8 bases, with 16 bases between. Germline V gene data show CDR1 as SGHNT and CDR2 as YYREEE (reference sequence). The CDR3 extends over 15 amino acids. CDR3 DNA sequence: TGTGCCAGCAGCCGCCCGGGACAAGGCTATTCACCCCTCCACTTT. Its protein product is CASSRPGQGYSPLHF. Together with reference TRBV5-4 and TRBJ1-6, the CDR3 gives the full variable domain: ETGVTQSPTHLIKTRGQQVTLRCSSQSGHNTVSWYQQALGQGPQFIFQYYREEENGRGNFPPRFSGLQFPNYSSELNVNALELDDSALYLCASSRPGQGYSPLHFGNGTRLTVT.

This clone was observed a few times. The rearrangement joins TRBV5-5 to TRBJ1-2; 8 positions agree with TRBD1. The ends lost 0 bases at V and 0 bases at J; junction bases unmatched: 10. Per germline, CDR1 SGHKS and CDR2 YYEKEE (reference sequence). The CDR3 totals 18 residues. The DNA for the CDR3 is TGTGCCAGCAGCTTGGAATCGGCGCGGACAGGGACTAACTATGGCTACACCTTC. Its protein product is CASSLESARTGTNYGYTF.

The chain carries TRBV7-8 and TRBJ2-7; the D gene could be TRBD1 or TRBD2 (5 bases each). The CDR3 contains 16 residues. V shed 5 bases and J shed 2 bases, with 19 bases lying between them. Per the germline V gene, CDR1 is SGHVS and CDR2 is FQNEAQ. The CDR3 reads CASSRGSPGLPYEQYV. The CDR3 bases are TGTGCCAGCAGCCGAGGGTCCCCAGGGCTCCCCTACGAGCAGTACGTC.

The V gene is TRBV7-2, the J gene TRBJ2-7, with a weak D call TRBD1 (6 bases). The CDR3 consists of 13 residues. Per the germline V gene, CDR1 is SGHTA and CDR2 is FQGNSA. The V end was cut by 5 bases, the J end by 7 bases, with 15 bases between. The CDR3 DNA follows: TGTGCCAGCAGCCGGGCCACAGGGTGGGAGCAGTACGTC. Protein product: CASSRATGWEQYV.

This sequence joins TRBV19 and TRBJ1-1; 9 bases align to TRBD1. V was clipped by 5 bases and J by 5 bases; unmatched bases: 6. Germline CDR1 and CDR2: LNHDA and SQIVND (reference sequence). This CDR3 has 14 amino acids. The CDR3 region has the DNA TGTGCCAGTAGTCTCGGGACAGGGAGGACTGAAGCTTTCTTT. Its protein is CASSLGTGRTEAFF.